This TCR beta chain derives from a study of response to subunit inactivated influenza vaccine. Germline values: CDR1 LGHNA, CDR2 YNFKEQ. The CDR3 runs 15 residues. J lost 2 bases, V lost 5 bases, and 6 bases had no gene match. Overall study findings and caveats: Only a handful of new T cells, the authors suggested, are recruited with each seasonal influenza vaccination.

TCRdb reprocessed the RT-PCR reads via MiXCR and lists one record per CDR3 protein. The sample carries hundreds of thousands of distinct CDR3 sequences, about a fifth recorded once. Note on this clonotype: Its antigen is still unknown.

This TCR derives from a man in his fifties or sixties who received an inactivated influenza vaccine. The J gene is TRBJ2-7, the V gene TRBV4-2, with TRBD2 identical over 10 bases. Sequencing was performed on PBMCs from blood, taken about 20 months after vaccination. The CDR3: CASSEGTSETYEQYF. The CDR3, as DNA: TGTGCCAGCAGCGAAGGGACTAGCGAGACCTACGAGCAGTACTTC.